This entry lists 26 T cell receptor beta chains sequenced from one sample in a study of somatic mutations in cytotoxic T cells in rheumatoid arthritis. Sequencing was performed with immunoSEQ multiplex PCR; in TCRdb, only in-frame clones are kept and a portion is missing. Of around 13,000 clones listed, nearly 80% are singletons. The sample consisted of CD8+ T cells sorted from blood. The source of these receptors is an adult with rheumatoid arthritis.

This clone came up a few times. The gene calls are TRBV18 and TRBJ2-3; 8 positions agree with TRBD2. The CDR3 has 16 amino acids. From germline, CDR1 is KGHSH and CDR2 LQKENI. With 3 bases clipped from V and 1 base from J, the junction kept 6 bases outside the gene matches. CDR3 region: CASSPDTREGTDTQYF. CDR3 sequence (DNA): TGTGCCAGCTCACCTGATACGCGGGAGGGCACAGATACGCAGTATTTT.

The genes are TRBV15 and TRBJ2-3; no reliable D call. Between the trimmed V and J ends, which lost 0 bases and 2 bases, there was a span of 9 bases. Germline V CDR1 and CDR2: LNHNV, YYDKDF (reference sequence). This CDR3 region has 15 residues. The CDR3 DNA reads TGTGCCACCAGCAGAGATCTGATTCTCACAGATACGCAGTATTTT. It specifies CATSRDLILTDTQYF.

The chain is built from TRBV6-1 and TRBJ2-2, with 9 positions matching TRBD1. The germline V gene has CDR1 MNHNS and CDR2 SASEGT. The CDR3 is made up of 15 amino acids. Trimming took 4 bases from V and 3 from J; bases not matched to a gene: 3. The CDR3 reads CASSVHRGHTGELFF. Written as DNA, the CDR3 is TGTGCCAGCAGTGTTCACAGGGGGCACACCGGGGAGCTGTTTTTT.

The rearrangement links TRBV9 to TRBJ1-3; 8 bases match TRBD1. The CDR3 loop spans 17 amino acids. Germline values: CDR1 SGDLS, CDR2 YYNGEE. V was pared by 0 bases and J by 2 bases, with 7 bases of the junction left unmatched. CDR3 in amino acids: CASSVAVRQGTGNTIYF. The CDR3 DNA reads as TGTGCCAGCAGCGTAGCTGTCCGACAGGGGACTGGAAACACCATATATTTT. Full variable domain (rest looked up from reference TRBV9 and TRBJ1-3): DSGVTQTPKHLITATGQRVTLRCSPRSGDLSVYWYQQSLDQGLQFLIQYYNGEERAKGNILERFSAQQFPDLHSELNLSSLELGDSALYFCASSVAVRQGTGNTIYFGEGSWLTVV.

The CDR3 sequence: CASSAGGGANTEAFF. In nucleotides, the CDR3 is TGTGCCAGCAGCGCGGGCGGGGGCGCGAACACTGAAGCTTTCTTT. The V and J genes are TRBV21-1 and TRBJ1-1. TRBV21-1 is an annotated pseudogene. The CDR3 has 15 amino acids.

This chain links TRBV5-6 with TRBJ1-2, with D possibly being TRBD1 (5 bases). Trimming shortened V by 0 bases and J by 7 bases, and 13 bases separated the two germline ends. The CDR3 contains 14 residues. Germline CDR1 SGHDT, CDR2 YYEEEE. CDR3 loop: CASSLEGALPGYTF. The DNA for the CDR3 is TGTGCCAGCAGCTTGGAAGGGGCTCTACCTGGCTACACCTTC.

CDR3 protein: CASSSGSTAGLSYEQYF. The CDR3 DNA reads as TGTGCCAGCAGCTCGGGGAGTACGGCGGGCCTCTCCTACGAGCAGTACTTC. The chain joins TRBV11-3 to TRBJ2-5; D might be TRBD2 (5 bases). The J call may be faulty, since TRBJ2-7 better matches the DNA end. CDR3 length: 17 amino acids. Germline V gene data show CDR1 as SGHNT and CDR2 as YENEEA.

The rearrangement joins TRBV19 to TRBJ2-1; 7 positions agree with TRBD2. The CDR3 covers 14 residues. The V gene's germline CDR1 is LNHDA and CDR2 SQIVND (reference sequence). J was trimmed by 4 bases and V by 3 bases; bases with no gene match: 3. DNA of the CDR3: TGTGCCAGTAGTATCAGCGGGAATTACAATGAGCAGTTCTTC. Residues: CASSISGNYNEQFF.

The genes are TRBV30 and TRBJ1-1; D perhaps matches TRBD1 (6 bases). There are 13 residues in the CDR3. Germline CDR1 GTSNPN, CDR2 SVGIG (reference sequence). V lost 7 bases and J 2 bases, leaving 14 bases between the germline ends. The CDR3: CASSDSHNTEAFF. CDR3 DNA: TGTGCCTCCTCGGACAGTCACAACACTGAAGCTTTCTTT.

The chain is built from TRBV5-1 and TRBJ2-1; D might be TRBD1 (5 bases). Germline assignment: CDR1 SGHRS and CDR2 YFSETQ. V lost 2 bases to trimming and J lost 4 bases, with 7 bases between them. There are 13 residues in the CDR3. CDR3 region: CASSFTGYNEQFF. CDR3 DNA sequence: TGCGCCAGCAGCTTCACAGGTTACAATGAGCAGTTCTTC.

V gene TRBV6-6 combines with J gene TRBJ1-1; no firm D call. The CDR3 runs 16 residues. V lost 0 bases and J 1 base, leaving 12 bases between the germline ends. Germline CDR1 is MNHNY and CDR2 is SVGAGI (reference sequence). Here the CDR3 DNA reads TGTGCCAGCAGTTACTCGAACCGGTGGGGGAACACTGAAGCTTTCTTT. Translation gives CASSYSNRWGNTEAFF.

The J gene is TRBJ2-3, the V gene TRBV5-4; D is unresolved. Deletions cut 2 bases from V and 0 bases from J, with 10 bases between. The CDR3 length is 15 residues. Germline V gives CDR1 SGHNT, CDR2 YYREEE (reference sequence). The CDR3 DNA follows: TGTGCCAGCAGCTTAGACTGGCCTAGCACAGATACGCAGTATTTT. It encodes CASSLDWPSTDTQYF.

The CDR3 spells CASSLQGSGANVLTF. CDR3 nucleotides: TGTGCCAGTAGTCTTCAGGGGTCTGGGGCCAACGTCCTGACTTTC. This chain connects TRBV19 to TRBJ2-6, with D perhaps TRBD1 (6 bases). CDR1 LNHDA and CDR2 SQIVND come from the germline V gene (reference sequence). The CDR3 covers 15 residues. The V end was cut by 5 bases, the J end by 1 base, with 9 bases between.

This clone was seen a handful of times. The identical CDR3 is also encoded by other nucleotide sequences in the sample. The chain carries TRBV27 and TRBJ2-1; 11 positions agree with TRBD2. J lost 7 bases, V lost 2 bases, and 4 bases had no gene match. Germline V lookup: CDR1 MNHEY, CDR2 SMNVEV (reference sequence). There are 15 residues in the CDR3. Here the CDR3 DNA reads TGTGCCAGCAGTTTAATTCCTAGCGGGAGGAATGAGCAGTTCTTC. This gives the protein CASSLIPSGRNEQFF.

The chain is built from TRBV15 and TRBJ2-1; 7 bases fit TRBD2. Germline assignment: CDR1 LNHNV and CDR2 YYDKDF (reference sequence). The CDR3 totals 13 residues. With V trimmed by 7 bases and J by 4 bases, 4 bases remained unmatched. The CDR3 reads CATTTSPYNEQFF. CDR3 nucleotides: TGTGCCACCACGACTAGCCCTTACAATGAGCAGTTCTTC.

This clone was recorded only once. The rearrangement links TRBV13 to TRBJ1-1, with 7 bases aligning to TRBD1. Looked up from germline, CDR1 is PRHDT and CDR2 is FYEKMQ (reference sequence). The J segment lost 4 bases and the V segment lost 5 bases, leaving 16 bases of the junction unmatched. CDR3 length: 17 residues. The CDR3 reads CASSIERQGSSSTEAFF. CDR3 DNA sequence: TGTGCCAGCAGCATCGAAAGACAGGGAAGCTCGAGCACTGAAGCTTTCTTT.

The chain employs TRBV5-1 and TRBJ2-1, with 10 bases lining up with TRBD2. The V gene's germline CDR1 is SGHRS and CDR2 YFSETQ. The CDR3 is 19 amino acids. The junction had 19 bases not matched to a gene; V was cut back by 4 bases and J by 6 bases. The CDR3 protein is CASSPYHLAGANVRNEQFF. The CDR3, as DNA: TGCGCCAGCAGCCCCTATCACCTAGCGGGAGCCAACGTCCGCAATGAGCAGTTCTTC.

V and J are TRBV2 and TRBJ1-2; TRBD1 aligns across 9 bases. CDR3 length equals 15 residues. The germline CDR1 and CDR2 sequences are SNHLY and FYNNEI. V lost 6 bases and J lost 4; bases outside the gene matches: 9. CDR3: CASSGTGQGFYGYTF. The CDR3, as DNA: TGTGCCAGCAGCGGAACGGGACAGGGATTCTATGGCTACACCTTC.

The table lists this clone with a few counts. The rearrangement links TRBV13 to TRBJ2-7; 9 bases fit TRBD1. CDR1 is PRHDT and CDR2 is FYEKMQ in the germline V gene (reference sequence). Unmatched junction bases numbered 4, after V lost 6 bases and J lost 1 base. The CDR3 length is 14 residues. CDR3 nucleotides: TGTGCCAGCAGGCGACAGGGGGGGTCCTACGAGCAGTACTTC. Translating gives CASRRQGGSYEQYF.

This clone was detected a few times. CDR3 sequence (DNA): TGTGCCAGCAGCCAAGAGGAGGGGGGTGCAGATACGCAGTATTTT. Protein product: CASSQEEGGADTQYF. The rearrangement links TRBV4-2 to TRBJ2-3, with D possibly called TRBD1 or TRBD2 (6 bases each). Germline CDR1 reads LGHNA; CDR2 reads YNFKEQ. The CDR3 is made up of 15 amino acids. Trimming shortened V by 0 bases and J by 4 bases, and 11 bases separated the two germline ends.

Comments on this clone: Possible read error: a much larger clone is one base away. This same CDR3 is encoded by further DNA sequences in the sample. The V call is TRBV6-1, the J call TRBJ2-1, with 9 bases matching TRBD2. The CDR3 sequence is 15 residues long. Germline V gene data show CDR1 as MNHNS and CDR2 as SASEGT. Trimming cost V 2 bases and J 1 base; bases outside gene matches: 0. For the CDR3, the DNA is TGTGCCAGCAGTGAACTAGCGGGATCCTACAATGAGCAGTTCTTC. The encoded protein is CASSELAGSYNEQFF.

This clone was seen a handful of times. This chain uses TRBV28 with TRBJ2-7; D is tentatively TRBD1 or TRBD2 (5 bases each). The V end lost 3 bases, the J end lost 3 bases, and 12 bases lay between the germline ends. Germline V gene data show CDR1 as MDHEN and CDR2 as SYDVKM. The length of the CDR3 is 14 residues. The DNA of the CDR3 is TGTGCCAGCAGTTTGGGGCGGGCCCTCTACGAGCAGTACTTC. It yields the protein CASSLGRALYEQYF.

V gene TRBV11-3 combines with J gene TRBJ2-3, with a possible D match to TRBD1 (6 bases). CDR3 length: 15 residues. CDR1 is SGHNT and CDR2 is YENEEA in the germline V gene. V lost 4 bases and J 0 bases, leaving 11 bases between the germline ends. CDR3 coding DNA: TGTGCCAGCAGCTCCTCGACAGGTAGCACAGATACGCAGTATTTT. Amino acids: CASSSSTGSTDTQYF.

CDR3 loop: CASSGTGTGVREQYF. DNA for the CDR3: TGCGCCAGCAGCGGAACCGGGACAGGGGTGCGCGAGCAGTACTTC. The V gene is TRBV5-1, the J gene TRBJ2-7; 10 positions agree with TRBD1. V was pared by 4 bases and J by 6 bases, with 10 bases of the junction left unmatched. The germline CDR1 and CDR2 sequences are SGHRS and YFSETQ. The CDR3 has 15 amino acids.

The V and J genes are TRBV6-1 and TRBJ2-7; possible D gene TRBD2, 6 bases. Per the germline V gene, CDR1 is MNHNS and CDR2 is SASEGT. The V end was cut by 1 base, the J end by 4 bases, with 8 bases between. The CDR3 consists of 13 residues. The CDR3 region has the DNA TGTGCCAGCAGTGAAGAGGGACTTTACGAGCAGTACTTC. Protein sequence: CASSEEGLYEQYF.

V gene TRBV7-6 combines with J gene TRBJ2-1; D is ambiguous. Germline assignment: CDR1 SGHVS and CDR2 FNYEAQ. CDR3 length: 15 residues. V lost 4 bases to trimming and J lost 0 bases, with 10 bases between them. CDR3 sequence (DNA): TGTGCCAGCAGCTCGGACCGAAGCTCCTACAATGAGCAGTTCTTC. Amino acids: CASSSDRSSYNEQFF.